The present T cell receptor (beta chain) was sequenced within a study of cytomegalovirus exposure and HLA in healthy donors. As for the study in general: The platform used for the 120 validation repertoires matched that of the roughly 720 first-cohort repertoires, a later analysis reported.

Study-wide points: For cytomegalovirus status, the classifier reportedly gave diagnoses with high specificity and sensitivity. Researchers reported that a few CMV-associated chains were confirmed in vitro as CMV antigen-specific.

TCRdb's copy holds only in-frame clones and misses some; the assay was immunoSEQ multiplex PCR. The repertoire consists of under 65,000 clones, with roughly 96% occurring once and the leading ten covering nearly 6%. About this clone itself: The target antigen is unknown.

From the 120-subject validation cohort, which was separate from the approximately 670-subject first cohort, the donors were drawn. CDR1 is MGHRA, CDR2 YSYEKL, per germline. This CDR3 has 16 residues. Trimming at V came to 0 bases and at J to 4 bases, leaving 6 bases not matched to a gene. J is TRBJ1-5 and V is TRBV4-1; 7 bases match TRBD1. This TCR derives from a young woman in good health and CMV-seropositive. The sequencing sample was made of PBMCs. CDR3 bases: TGCGCCAGCAGCCAAGATGTGGGACAGCCAAATCAGCCCCAGCATTTT. Amino acid sequence: CASSQDVGQPNQPQHF.